This passage covers 17 T cell receptor beta chains from one sample sequenced in a study of T cell repertoires in cytomegalovirus infection. MiXCR was run by TCRdb on the reads, yielding one entry per CDR3 protein. This table has under 850,000 distinct CDR3 sequences, 35% to 45% appearing once. Input material: PBMCs. The source of these receptors is a human donor in good health (CMV status not recorded). Some clones in this sample may be carry-over from other donors' samples.

The chain recombines TRBV7-8 with TRBJ1-2; D not resolved. Trimming pared 1 base from V and 8 bases from J, leaving 14 bases between. There are 14 residues in the CDR3. Germline CDR1 SGHVS, CDR2 FQNEAQ. CDR3 bases: TGTGCCAGCAGCTTAGAAATAGGCGAGAGGGGCTACACCTTC. Its protein is CASSLEIGERGYTF.

V usage is TRBV29-1 and J usage is TRBJ1-1, with unresolved D. CDR1 is SQVTM and CDR2 is ANQGSEA in the germline V gene. This CDR3 has 13 residues. Trimming left V 7 bases short and J 1 base short, with 13 bases between. The CDR3 loop reads CSGGGYENTEAFF. DNA of the CDR3: TGCAGCGGGGGAGGCTATGAGAACACTGAAGCTTTCTTT.

The chain has TRBV3-1 and TRBJ2-7; no definite D call. CDR1 is LGHDT and CDR2 is YNNKEL in the germline V gene (reference sequence). The CDR3 consists of 14 residues. Deletions cut 0 bases from V and 3 bases from J, with 9 bases between. CDR3 nucleotide sequence: TGTGCCAGCAGCCAAGAGGTGGGCATCTACGAGCAGTACTTC. Encoded protein: CASSQEVGIYEQYF.

Notes on this clonotype: Germline and junction disagree at one end, which may indicate a read error. This chain uses TRBV28 with TRBJ1-6, with 7 bases matching TRBD1. CDR1 MDHEN and CDR2 SYDVKM come from the germline V gene. CDR3 length: 15 residues. The CDR3 spells CASRTGQTGNAPLPF. In DNA form, the CDR3 reads TGTGCCAGCAGAACGGGACAGACAGGGAATGCACCCCTCCCCTTT. Variable domain in full (rest from reference TRBV28 and TRBJ1-6): DVKVTQSSRYLVKRTGEKVFLECVQDMDHENMFWYRQDPGLGLRLIYFSYDVKMKEKGDIPEGYSVSREKKERFSLILESASTNQTSMYLCASRTGQTGNAPLPFGNGTRLTVT.

At least ten counts were recorded for this clonotype. The chain employs TRBV7-2 and TRBJ1-1, with a weak D call TRBD1 (5 bases). Germline V CDR1 and CDR2: SGHTA, FQGNSA. The CDR3 covers 13 residues. The V gene lost 1 base and the J gene lost 8 bases, with 11 bases spanning the gap. In DNA form, the CDR3 reads TGTGCCAGCAGCTTAGGGCGGACACAGGAAGCTTTCTTT. It encodes CASSLGRTQEAFF.

The sample holds a few counts of this clonotype. This chain uses TRBV6-1 with TRBJ2-7; 11 bases line up with TRBD2. J gave up 1 base and V 2 bases, and 10 bases lay outside the gene matches. Germline loops: CDR1 MNHNS, CDR2 SASEGT. The CDR3 loop spans 18 amino acids. In nucleotides, the CDR3 is TGTGCCAGCAGTGAAAGCCGGCTAGCGGGGGGTCATTCCTACGAGCAGTACTTC. It codes for CASSESRLAGGHSYEQYF.

In this sample, this clonotype turned up many times. CDR3 residues: CASSLFGGTTDTQYF. The CDR3 DNA reads as TGTGCCAGCAGCTTATTCGGAGGAACCACAGATACGCAGTATTTT. The genes are TRBV7-6 and TRBJ2-3; a possible D gene is TRBD2 (5 bases). V was shortened by 2 bases and J by 2 bases, with 11 bases between the two germline ends. This CDR3 spans 15 amino acids. Germline assignment: CDR1 SGHVS and CDR2 FNYEAQ.

V is TRBV27 and J is TRBJ1-1; D is perhaps TRBD1 (5 bases). V shed 6 bases and J shed 4 bases, with 15 bases lying between them. The V gene's germline CDR1 is MNHEY and CDR2 SMNVEV (reference sequence). The CDR3 has 14 residues. CDR3 sequence (DNA): TGTGCCAGCAGACGCGCAGGGTCGAGCACTGAAGCTTTCTTT. This codes for CASRRAGSSTEAFF.

This clonotype was picked up a small number of times. This chain links TRBV15 with TRBJ2-1, with D hard to call. Trimming shortened V by 1 base and J by 0 bases, and 10 bases separated the two germline ends. This CDR3 is built from 16 residues. The germline gives CDR1 LNHNV, CDR2 YYDKDF (reference sequence). CDR3 bases: TGTGCCACCAGCAGAGCGTCCTGGAGCTCCTACAATGAGCAGTTCTTC. Protein: CATSRASWSSYNEQFF.

This clonotype was seen many times. The chain combines TRBV7-2 with TRBJ1-5, with D perhaps matching TRBD1 (6 bases). The CDR3 spans 12 residues. Germline assignment: CDR1 SGHTA and CDR2 FQGNSA. V lost 3 bases and J lost 9, with 9 bases in between. CDR3 nucleotides: TGTGCCAGCAGCTTTCCCAGGGGGCCCCAGCATTTT. This gives the protein CASSFPRGPQHF. Variable domain in full (rest from reference TRBV7-2 and TRBJ1-5): GAGVSQSPSNKVTEKGKDVELRCDPISGHTALYWYRQSLGQGLEFLIYFQGNSAPDKSGLPSDRFSAERTGGSVSTLTIQRTQQEDSAVYLCASSFPRGPQHFGDGTRLSIL.

This clonotype was counted many times. The chain employs TRBV7-8 and TRBJ2-5, with a weak D call TRBD2 (6 bases). The CDR3 totals 14 residues. In germline, CDR1 is SGHVS, CDR2 FQNEAQ. Trimming pared 0 bases from V and 5 bases from J, leaving 10 bases between. The CDR3 loop is CASSLATGEETQYF. CDR3 nucleotide sequence: TGTGCCAGCAGCTTAGCAACGGGAGAGGAGACCCAGTACTTC.

This chain joins TRBV12-3 or TRBV12-4 and TRBJ1-2, with a tentative D call TRBD1 (5 bases). The CDR3 is 14 residues long. V lost 8 bases to trimming and J lost 6 bases, with 19 bases between them. The CDR3 DNA is TGTGCCAGCGGCGAGAGGGAACGGGGCCATGGCTACACCTTC. It is translated as CASGERERGHGYTF.

This clonotype was recorded a few times. The V call is TRBV5-1, the J call TRBJ1-1, with 7 bases aligning to TRBD1. CDR1 is SGHRS and CDR2 is YFSETQ in the germline V gene. The CDR3 is 15 residues long. V shed 2 bases, J shed 0 bases, and the junction held 4 bases outside the gene matches. The CDR3 here is CASSLTGVMNTEAFF. In DNA form, the CDR3 reads TGCGCCAGCAGCTTAACAGGGGTTATGAACACTGAAGCTTTCTTT.

This clonotype was counted only a few times. The chain links TRBV19 to TRBJ2-1; the match to TRBD1 covers 9 bases. Germline loops: CDR1 LNHDA, CDR2 SQIVND (reference sequence). The CDR3 contains 14 residues. The trim removed 6 bases at V and 9 bases at J, leaving 9 bases unmatched. The DNA of the CDR3 is TGTGCCAGTAGCCGACAGGGGGGAGGAAGTGAGCAGTTCTTC. Translation gives CASSRQGGGSEQFF.

The chain has TRBV30 and TRBJ2-2; TRBD1 or TRBD2 may be the D gene (5 bases each). Germline CDR1 and CDR2: GTSNPN and SVGIG (reference sequence). This CDR3 comprises 15 residues. Deletions cut 0 bases from V and 3 bases from J, with 11 bases between. CDR3 protein: CAWSVLRGYTGELFF. DNA of the CDR3: TGTGCCTGGAGTGTACTTCGGGGCTACACCGGGGAGCTGTTTTTT.

This clonotype came up a few times. This sequence joins TRBV11-2 and TRBJ2-2; TRBD2 aligns across 8 bases. Trimming removed 5 bases from V and 3 bases from J; junction bases left unmatched: 11. The CDR3 runs to 17 residues. Looked up from germline, CDR1 is SGHAT and CDR2 is FQNNGV. CDR3 loop: CASSRGREVGDTGELFF. Written as DNA, the CDR3 is TGTGCCAGCAGCCGCGGGCGGGAGGTCGGCGACACCGGGGAGCTGTTTTTT.

This clonotype was picked up many times. The chain has TRBV7-9 and TRBJ2-1, with 10 bases aligning to TRBD2. The germline V gene encodes CDR1 SEHNR and CDR2 FQNEAQ (reference sequence). V shed 6 bases, J shed 7 bases, and the junction held 12 bases outside the gene matches. The CDR3 extends over 16 amino acids. CDR3 region: CASSPLGAGGQNEQFF. The CDR3 DNA follows: TGTGCCAGCAGTCCCTTGGGAGCGGGAGGGCAAAATGAGCAGTTCTTC.